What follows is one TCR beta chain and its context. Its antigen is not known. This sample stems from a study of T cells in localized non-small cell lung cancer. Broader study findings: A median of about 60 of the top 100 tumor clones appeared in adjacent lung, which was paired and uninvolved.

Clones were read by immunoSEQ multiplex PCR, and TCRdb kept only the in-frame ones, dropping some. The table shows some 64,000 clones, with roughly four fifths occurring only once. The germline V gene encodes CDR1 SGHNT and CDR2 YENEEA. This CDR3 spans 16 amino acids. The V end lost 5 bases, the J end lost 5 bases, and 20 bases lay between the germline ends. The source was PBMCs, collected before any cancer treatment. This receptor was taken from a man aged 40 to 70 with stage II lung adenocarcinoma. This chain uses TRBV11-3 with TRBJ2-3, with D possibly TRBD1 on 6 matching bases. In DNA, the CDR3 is TGTGCCAGCAGCAACGATGGTGGGAACAGGGAAGATACGCAGTATTTT. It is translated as CASSNDGGNREDTQYF. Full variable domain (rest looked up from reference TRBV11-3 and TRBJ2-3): EAGVVQSPRYKIIEKKQPVAFWCNPISGHNTLYWYLQNLGQGPELLIRYENEEAVDDSQLPKDRFSAERLKGVDSTLKIQPAELGDSAVYLCASSNDGGNREDTQYFGPGTRLTVL.